This TCR beta chain was recovered during a study of blood T cell repertoires in COVID-19. Study-wide context: Spain, Italy and the United States supplied samples that represented acute and convalescent COVID-19. PBMCs, B-cell-depleted T cells, or T cells were the source of the cDNA or gDNA that made up the material.

The repertoire was sequenced with immunoSEQ multiplex PCR; TCRdb's copy has only in-frame clones and lacks some. Among about 180,000 clones listed, 80% to 85% were seen once. V was clipped by 5 bases and J by 2 bases; unmatched bases: 2. The CDR3 runs to 14 residues. Per the germline V gene, CDR1 is MNHEY and CDR2 is SMNVEV (reference sequence). Sequences were obtained from peripheral blood. This chain uses TRBV27 with TRBJ2-1, with 8 bases identical to TRBD1. The sequence came from an elderly woman with COVID-19, enrolled during active disease. CDR3 nucleotide sequence: TGTGCCAGCAGTCTCAGGGGGCCCTACAATGAGCAGTTCTTC. Protein sequence: CASSLRGPYNEQFF.